The 15 T cell receptor beta chains in this list originate from one sample, sequenced in a study of T-cell reconstitution after alpha-beta-depleted transplantation in children. Unique molecular identifiers were used in preparing the TCRbeta library. A single record per CDR3 protein comes from TCRdb applying MiXCR to the PCR reads. The top ten hold approximately 4.1% of the sample, which has hundreds of thousands of distinct CDR3 sequences, about 10% seen once. The sample here was PBMCs from the stem cell graft donor, taken from the stem cell graft. The receptors derive from a human donor who donated a stem cell graft to a child with acute myeloid leukemia.

This clonotype came up a few times. V is TRBV29-1 and J is TRBJ2-7; 8 bases are shared with TRBD1. This CDR3 contains 16 residues. Germline CDR1 is SQVTM and CDR2 is ANQGSEA. V trimming: 0 bases; J trimming: 2 bases; junction bases outside the gene matches: 9. CDR3 DNA: TGCAGCGTTGAAGAGAGTGGACAGGGAACGACCTACGAGCAGTACTTC. Its translation is CSVEESGQGTTYEQYF.

This CDR3 reads CASSPPTRPGQGTYEQYF. CDR3 DNA: TGTGCCAGCAGTCCACCAACTCGACCGGGACAGGGTACCTACGAGCAGTACTTC. The rearrangement joins TRBV12-3 or TRBV12-4 to TRBJ2-7, with TRBD1 identical over 9 bases. With 5 bases clipped from V and 2 bases from J, the junction kept 16 bases outside the gene matches. The CDR3 is made up of 18 amino acids.

This clonotype has just a few counts. The CDR3 sequence: CSAIKWGWDRGLSRTEAFF. The DNA of the CDR3 is TGCAGTGCGATAAAATGGGGATGGGACAGGGGGTTGTCGCGAACTGAAGCTTTCTTT. V is TRBV20-1 and J is TRBJ1-1, with 11 bases lining up with TRBD1. The V segment lost 6 bases and the J segment 5 bases; nucleotides outside the gene matches: 23. The CDR3 loop spans 19 amino acids. Germline CDR1 DFQATT, CDR2 SNEGSKA (reference sequence).

This clonotype was seen more than once but under ten times. The chain couples TRBV7-2 to TRBJ2-1; a possible D gene is TRBD2 (6 bases). V was trimmed by 2 bases and J by 10 bases, leaving 9 bases between them. Germline V gene lookup returns CDR1 SGHTA and CDR2 FQGNSA. The CDR3 has 12 amino acids. The CDR3: CASSLRRVEQFF. The CDR3 region has the DNA TGTGCCAGCAGCTTACGGAGGGTCGAGCAGTTCTTC. Full variable domain (outside the CDR3, taken from reference TRBV7-2 and TRBJ2-1): GAGVSQSPSNKVTEKGKDVELRCDPISGHTALYWYRQSLGQGLEFLIYFQGNSAPDKSGLPSDRFSAERTGGSVSTLTIQRTQQEDSAVYLCASSLRRVEQFFGPGTRLTVL.

In this sample, this clonotype turned up many times. The V call is TRBV28, the J call TRBJ2-7; 10 nucleotides line up with TRBD2. The trim removed 5 bases at V and 1 base at J, leaving 8 bases unmatched. The CDR3 runs to 16 residues. Germline values: CDR1 MDHEN, CDR2 SYDVKM. In nucleotides, the CDR3 is TGTGCCAGCAGTACAACCGGACTAGCGGTTTCCTACGAGCAGTACTTC. Amino acids: CASSTTGLAVSYEQYF.

This chain links TRBV5-1 with TRBJ1-1; 7 nucleotides agree with TRBD1. The J segment lost 0 bases and the V segment lost 4 bases, leaving 9 bases of the junction unmatched. The CDR3 covers 16 residues. CDR1 and CDR2 (germline): SGHRS, YFSETQ. The DNA of the CDR3 is TGCGCCAGCAGCGTAATGGGACAGAGTGTGAACACTGAAGCTTTCTTT. Translating it yields CASSVMGQSVNTEAFF. Drawing the rest from reference TRBV5-1 and TRBJ1-1, the complete variable domain is KAGVTQTPRYLIKTRGQQVTLSCSPISGHRSVSWYQQTPGQGLQFLFEYFSETQRNKGNFPGRFSGRQFSNSRSEMNVSTLELGDSALYLCASSVMGQSVNTEAFFGQGTRLTVV.

This clonotype was observed a handful of times. This chain connects TRBV5-1 to TRBJ2-1; TRBD2 agrees at 15 bases. J was trimmed by 7 bases and V by 4 bases; bases with no gene match: 6. Germline V gene lookup returns CDR1 SGHRS and CDR2 YFSETQ. The CDR3 contains 16 residues. The chain's CDR3 is CASSGTSGRPGNEQFF. The CDR3 region has the DNA TGCGCCAGCAGCGGGACTAGCGGGAGGCCCGGGAATGAGCAGTTCTTC.

This chain joins TRBV5-1 and TRBJ2-2; either TRBD1 or TRBD2 may fit D (5 bases each). Per germline, CDR1 SGHRS and CDR2 YFSETQ. V was cut by 7 bases and J by 5 bases, with 15 bases left in between. The CDR3 consists of 14 residues. The CDR3 DNA is TGCGCCAGCCTCCCCGGGACGCATACCGGGGAGCTGTTTTTT. Amino acid sequence: CASLPGTHTGELFF.

Ten or more counts support this clonotype. J is TRBJ2-5 and V is TRBV29-1; tentatively, D is TRBD2 (6 bases). Germline V CDR1 and CDR2: SQVTM, ANQGSEA. The CDR3 is 16 residues long. V was trimmed by 4 bases and J by 0 bases, leaving 18 bases between them. The CDR3: CSVVRRAGWYQETQYF. In DNA, the CDR3 is TGCAGCGTTGTCAGGAGGGCAGGATGGTACCAAGAGACCCAGTACTTC.

The sample holds many counts of this clonotype. V is TRBV20-1 and J is TRBJ2-7, with 7 nucleotides matching TRBD2. CDR1 is DFQATT, CDR2 SNEGSKA, per germline (reference sequence). The J segment lost 2 bases and the V segment lost 2 bases, leaving 3 bases of the junction unmatched. The CDR3 extends over 13 amino acids. This chain's CDR3 is CSARPGGTYEQYF. For the CDR3, the DNA is TGCAGTGCTAGACCGGGGGGAACCTACGAGCAGTACTTC.

This clonotype was detected only a few times. The rearrangement uses TRBV7-9 and TRBJ2-2; no reliable D call. In germline, CDR1 is SEHNR, CDR2 FQNEAQ (reference sequence). Trimming took 4 bases from V and 4 from J, leaving 4 bases between them. The CDR3 runs 12 residues. Here the CDR3 DNA reads TGTGCCAGCAGCTCGATCACCGGGGAGCTGTTTTTT. Amino acids: CASSSITGELFF.

This clonotype has only a few counts. The chain joins TRBV7-2 to TRBJ2-6; 8 nucleotides line up with TRBD1. There are 15 residues in the CDR3. J gave up 2 bases and V 5 bases, and 2 bases lay outside the gene matches. Germline values: CDR1 SGHTA, CDR2 FQGNSA. For the CDR3, the DNA is TGTGCCAGCAGCAGACAGGGGACTGGGGCCAACGTCCTGACTTTC. Translating gives CASSRQGTGANVLTF.

At least ten counts were recorded for this clonotype. This chain links TRBV5-1 with TRBJ1-1; no reliable D call. Trimming took 3 bases from V and 0 from J, leaving 9 bases between them. This CDR3 comprises 14 residues. Germline V gene lookup returns CDR1 SGHRS and CDR2 YFSETQ. CDR3: CASSSASVNTEAFF. The CDR3 DNA reads TGCGCCAGCAGCTCCGCTTCGGTGAACACTGAAGCTTTCTTT.

J is TRBJ2-3 and V is TRBV6-1; tentatively, D is TRBD1 (6 bases). This CDR3 has 14 residues. Germline V CDR1 and CDR2: MNHNS, SASEGT. V dropped 6 bases and J dropped 8 bases, with 18 bases sitting between them. The chain's CDR3 is CASRSELGGSTQYF. As DNA, the CDR3 is TGTGCCAGCAGATCCGAACTAGGGGGAAGTACGCAGTATTTT.

The J gene is TRBJ2-2, the V gene TRBV20-1, with 8 nucleotides matching TRBD1. This CDR3 contains 14 residues. CDR1 and CDR2 (germline): DFQATT, SNEGSKA (reference sequence). Trimming took 8 bases from V and 3 from J; bases not matched to a gene: 8. This CDR3 reads CSTSGTGYTGELFF. DNA of the CDR3: TGCAGTACGTCCGGGACAGGATACACCGGGGAGCTGTTTTTT.